Detailed here is one T cell receptor (beta chain). What it binds is not known. The sample is drawn from a study of CD8 T cells in ankylosing spondylitis. General observations from the study: Disease-linked clones bore a CD8+ phenotype and were relatively rare in peripheral blood.

Quantitative 5'-RACE with molecular barcodes was used to make the TCR beta libraries. TCRdb re-derived calls from the 5' RACE reads in MiXCR, one entry per CDR3 protein. The sample lists 40,000 or so distinct CDR3 sequences, over 2.5% occurring once. The V gene end was trimmed by 3 bases and the J gene end by 2 bases; junction bases not matched to a gene: 7. Per the germline V gene, CDR1 is SGDLS and CDR2 is YYNGEE. CDR3 length equals 19 residues. The receptor comes from a male donor with ankylosing spondylitis or in good health (not recorded which). The V gene is TRBV9, the J gene TRBJ2-6, with 14 bases aligning to TRBD2. Sequenced input: blood, either unsorted or a sorted T cell fraction (not recorded which). The CDR3 nucleotides are TGTGCCAGCAGCGCCCCGCCGGGACTAGCGGGAGCTGGGGCCAACGTCCTGACTTTC. Its protein product is CASSAPPGLAGAGANVLTF. Together with reference TRBV9 and TRBJ2-6, the CDR3 gives the full variable domain: DSGVTQTPKHLITATGQRVTLRCSPRSGDLSVYWYQQSLDQGLQFLIQYYNGEERAKGNILERFSAQQFPDLHSELNLSSLELGDSALYFCASSAPPGLAGAGANVLTFGAGSRLTVL.